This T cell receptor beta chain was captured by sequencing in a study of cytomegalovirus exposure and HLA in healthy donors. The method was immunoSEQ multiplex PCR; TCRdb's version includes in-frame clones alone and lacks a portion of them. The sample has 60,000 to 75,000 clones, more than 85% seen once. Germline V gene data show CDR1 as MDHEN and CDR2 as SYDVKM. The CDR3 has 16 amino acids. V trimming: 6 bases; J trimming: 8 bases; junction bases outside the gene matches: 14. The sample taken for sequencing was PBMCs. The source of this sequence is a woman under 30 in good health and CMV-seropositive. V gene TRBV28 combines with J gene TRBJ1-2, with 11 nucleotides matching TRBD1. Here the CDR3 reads CASRFPPGQGVIGYTF. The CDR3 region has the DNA TGTGCCAGCAGGTTCCCCCCGGGACAGGGGGTTATAGGCTACACCTTC.